The rows below give T cell receptor beta chains drawn from one sample of a study of shared clonotypes between healthy human individuals. Assay used: immunoSEQ multiplex PCR; TCRdb lists only in-frame clones, some missing. In the table there are 2 million to 2.5 million clones, around 95% of which are singletons. Sequencing was carried out using naive CD4+ T cells sorted from blood. These receptors were obtained from a man younger than 35 in good health. Both conserved end residues are part of each CDR3. A D gene is named only where the DNA matches it firmly. Clone size is given for some rows only: seen once, a few or many times, or a class if the clone is expanded.

cdr3_length	clone_size	v_call	d_call	j_call	cdr3_aa	cdr3_nt
16	once	TRBV5-1	-	TRBJ2-7	CASSLMAGAKSYEQYF	TGCGCCAGCAGCTTGATGGCGGGGGCAAAGTCCTACGAGCAGTACTTC
15	-	TRBV6-5	-	TRBJ2-1	CASSYSEPAYNEQFF	TGTGCCAGCAGTTACAGCGAGCCGGCCTACAATGAGCAGTTCTTC
15	-	TRBV30	-	TRBJ2-7	CAWSWHRVTNHEQYF	TGTGCCTGGAGTTGGCACAGGGTAACAAATCACGAGCAGTACTTC
14	-	TRBV7-2	-	TRBJ1-2	CASSSDRGRYGYTF	TGTGCCAGCAGCTCGGATAGAGGGAGGTATGGCTACACCTTC
12	-	TRBV10-3	TRBD1	TRBJ1-2	CAISETGHGYTF	TGTGCCATCTCTGAGACAGGGCACGGCTACACCTTC
14	once	TRBV18	TRBD2	TRBJ2-7	CASSPRGGNYEQYF	TGTGCCAGCTCACCACGGGGGGGGAACTACGAGCAGTACTTC
15	-	TRBV5-1	TRBD1	TRBJ2-7	CASSLNLGTGREQYF	TGCGCCAGCAGTCTAAACCTCGGGACAGGCCGCGAGCAGTACTTC
15	-	TRBV6-6	-	TRBJ2-5	CASSYPRGAQETQYF	TGTGCCAGCAGTTACCCGCGGGGCGCCCAAGAGACCCAGTACTTC
14	-	TRBV6-1	TRBD2	TRBJ2-7	CASTRLAGVLEQYF	TGTGCCAGCACCCGACTAGCGGGAGTACTCGAGCAGTACTTC
14	-	TRBV18	TRBD1	TRBJ2-2	CASSQGASTGELFF	TGTGCCAGCTCACAGGGGGCGAGCACCGGGGAGCTGTTTTTT
16	few	TRBV5-6	-	TRBJ1-1	CASSGGEQGWNTEAFF	TGTGCCAGCAGCGGGGGCGAACAGGGCTGGAACACTGAAGCTTTCTTT
15	-	TRBV6-5	-	TRBJ2-3	CASSYTATRTDTQYF	TGTGCCAGCAGTTATACAGCGACACGCACAGATACGCAGTATTTT
14	-	TRBV21-1	-	TRBJ2-5	CASTREGPQETQYF	TGTGCCAGCACCCGCGAAGGGCCCCAAGAGACCCAGTACTTC
14	-	TRBV5-4	TRBD1	TRBJ1-2	CASSFWDSPSGYTF	TGTGCCAGCAGCTTCTGGGACAGCCCCTCGGGCTACACCTTC
16	-	TRBV10-1	TRBD2	TRBJ2-1	CASSESRASGGDEQFF	TGCGCCAGCAGTGAGTCGAGGGCTAGCGGGGGGGACGAGCAGTTCTTC
16	-	TRBV6-6	TRBD1	TRBJ2-5	CASSLRGTAIMETQYF	TGTGCCAGCAGCTTACGAGGGACAGCAATCATGGAGACCCAGTACTTC
15	-	TRBV5-4	-	TRBJ1-3	CASSSAQGGGNTIYF	TGTGCCAGCAGCTCAGCGCAGGGAGGTGGAAACACCATATATTTT
14	-	TRBV19	-	TRBJ2-3	CASSIEDSTDTQYF	TGTGCCAGTAGTATAGAGGACAGCACAGATACGCAGTATTTT
15	-	TRBV19	-	TRBJ2-4	CASSPYRATPNIQYF	TGTGCCAGTAGTCCATACCGGGCCACTCCAAACATTCAGTACTTC
16	-	TRBV19	TRBD2	TRBJ2-2	CASKDPGGRTTGELFF	TGTGCCAGTAAAGACCCGGGCGGGAGGACCACCGGGGAGCTGTTTTTT
20	-	TRBV6-1	-	TRBJ2-4	CASSESGYEGSKVAKNIQYF	TGTGCCAGCAGTGAATCCGGGTACGAGGGAAGTAAAGTAGCCAAAAACATTCAGTACTTC
16	-	TRBV18	TRBD1	TRBJ2-7	CASSLGATGGTYEQYF	TGTGCCAGCTCACTAGGGGCGACAGGGGGGACCTACGAGCAGTACTTC
13	once	TRBV30	TRBD1	TRBJ1-2	CAWSADRVGLDTF	TGTGCCTGGAGCGCGGACAGGGTGGGGTTGGACACCTTC
14	once	TRBV28	-	TRBJ1-2	CASTLGGILYGYTF	TGTGCCAGCACCCTAGGGGGGATTTTATATGGCTACACCTTC
18	-	TRBV4-3	TRBD2	TRBJ2-5	CASSQAARESFFAETQYF	TGCGCCAGCAGCCAAGCAGCGCGGGAGAGTTTCTTCGCAGAGACCCAGTACTTC
12	-	TRBV5-4	-	TRBJ1-1	CASSLDYTEAFF	TGTGCCAGCAGCTTGGATTACACTGAAGCTTTCTTT
14	-	TRBV5-1	-	TRBJ1-1	CASSLARGGTEAFF	TGCGCCAGCAGCTTGGCTAGGGGTGGGACTGAAGCTTTCTTT
14	-	TRBV7-2	TRBD2	TRBJ2-1	CASSRSGSIDEQFF	TGTGCCAGCTCAAGGAGCGGGAGCATCGATGAGCAGTTCTTC
11	-	TRBV2	TRBD1	TRBJ1-2	CASTRDRGPRF	TGTGCCAGCACCCGGGACAGGGGGCCTCGCTTC
13	-	TRBV7-9	-	TRBJ2-5	CASSLGTVGTQYF	TGTGCCAGCAGCTTAGGGACAGTGGGGACCCAGTACTTC
15	-	TRBV6-5	-	TRBJ2-2	CASSPAVPPTGELFF	TGTGCCAGCAGTCCGGCCGTCCCACCTACCGGGGAGCTGTTTTTT
14	once	TRBV11-3	-	TRBJ2-1	CASSEGDPKMEQFF	TGTGCCAGCAGCGAAGGGGACCCCAAAATGGAGCAGTTCTTC
14	-	TRBV6-5	-	TRBJ1-2	CASSSPTTNYGYTF	TGTGCCAGCAGTTCCCCGACAACTAACTATGGCTACACCTTC
13	-	TRBV18	-	TRBJ1-2	CASSPGAGLSYTF	TGTGCCAGCTCACCAGGGGCAGGTTTAAGCTACACCTTC
13	-	TRBV7-9	-	TRBJ2-5	CASSQGSGETQYF	TGTGCCAGCAGCCAGGGGAGCGGGGAGACCCAGTACTTC
14	-	TRBV6-1	TRBD2	TRBJ2-7	CASILGLAYYEQYF	TGTGCCAGCATTCTCGGACTAGCCTACTACGAGCAGTACTTC
15	-	TRBV13	-	TRBJ1-5	CASSLSPDSNQPQHF	TGTGCCAGCAGCTTATCCCCGGATAGCAATCAGCCCCAGCATTTT
15	-	TRBV7-2	TRBD2	TRBJ2-5	CASSLAGRERETQYF	TGTGCCAGCAGCTTAGCGGGGCGGGAGCGAGAGACCCAGTACTTC
15	-	TRBV4-1	-	TRBJ2-2	CASSNRGGDTGELFF	TGCGCCAGCAGCAATCGAGGCGGAGACACCGGGGAGCTGTTTTTT
13	-	TRBV6-5	-	TRBJ1-1	CASSQFQGTEAFF	TGTGCCAGCAGTCAATTCCAGGGAACTGAAGCTTTCTTT
14	-	TRBV7-9	-	TRBJ1-2	CASSPAGVGYGYTF	TGTGCCAGCAGCCCAGCGGGAGTGGGCTATGGCTACACCTTC
17	-	TRBV11-1	TRBD1	TRBJ1-1	CASSSPTGGSDGTEAFF	TGTGCCAGCAGCTCCCCGACAGGGGGCTCGGATGGTACTGAAGCTTTCTTT
14	-	TRBV19	-	TRBJ1-1	CASTGGRMNTEAFF	TGTGCCAGTACCGGGGGACGGATGAACACTGAAGCTTTCTTT